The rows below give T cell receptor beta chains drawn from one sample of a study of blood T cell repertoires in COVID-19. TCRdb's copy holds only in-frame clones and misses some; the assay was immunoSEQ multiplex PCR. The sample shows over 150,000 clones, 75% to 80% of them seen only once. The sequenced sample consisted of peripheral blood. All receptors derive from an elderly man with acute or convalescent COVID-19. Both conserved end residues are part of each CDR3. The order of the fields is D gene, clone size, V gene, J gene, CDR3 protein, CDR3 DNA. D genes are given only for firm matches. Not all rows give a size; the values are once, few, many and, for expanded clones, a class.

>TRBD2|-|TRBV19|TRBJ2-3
CASSPLAIGTDTQYF
TGTGCCAGTAGTCCACTAGCGATTGGCACAGATACGCAGTATTTT
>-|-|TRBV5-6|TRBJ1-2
CASSQSVYGYTF
TGTGCCAGCAGCCAAAGCGTGTATGGCTACACCTTC
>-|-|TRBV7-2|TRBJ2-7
CASSFRQGLSYEQYF
TGTGCCAGCAGCTTTCGTCAGGGACTCTCCTACGAGCAGTACTTC
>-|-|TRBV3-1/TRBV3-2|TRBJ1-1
CASSQDSWATDTEAFF
TGTGCCAGCAGCCAAGATTCATGGGCGACGGACACTGAAGCTTTCTTT
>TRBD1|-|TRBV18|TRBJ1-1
CASSPRGQGAFTEAFF
TGTGCCAGCTCACCACGGGGACAGGGGGCTTTCACTGAAGCTTTCTTT
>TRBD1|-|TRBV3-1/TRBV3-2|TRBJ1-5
CASSLSGGRGPQHF
TGTGCCAGCAGTTTATCAGGGGGCCGAGGGCCCCAGCATTTT
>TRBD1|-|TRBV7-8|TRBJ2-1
CASSSTRTGLYNEQFF
TGTGCCAGCAGCTCTACCCGGACAGGGCTGTACAATGAGCAGTTCTTC
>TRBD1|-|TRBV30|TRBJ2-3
CAWQGDSTDTQYF
TGTGCCTGGCAGGGGGATAGCACAGATACGCAGTATTTT
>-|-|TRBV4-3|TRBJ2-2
CASSQQLGARELFF
TGCGCCAGCAGCCAACAGCTGGGGGCCCGGGAGCTGTTTTTT
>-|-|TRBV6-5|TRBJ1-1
CASSNRVEAFF
TGTGCCAGCAGTAACAGGGTTGAAGCTTTCTTT
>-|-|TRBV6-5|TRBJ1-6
CASSYSRSGDSPLHF
TGTGCCAGCAGTTACTCGCGGTCCGGGGATTCACCCCTCCACTTT
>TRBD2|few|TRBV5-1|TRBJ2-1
CASSSLGTSGGNNEQFF
TGCGCCAGCAGCTCACTCGGGACTAGCGGGGGGAACAATGAGCAGTTCTTC
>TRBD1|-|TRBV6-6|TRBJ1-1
CASSHGTGGSMNTEAFF
TGTGCCAGCAGTCACGGGACAGGGGGCTCCATGAACACTGAAGCTTTCTTT
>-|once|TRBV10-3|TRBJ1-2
CAISESGGSGYTF
TGTGCCATCAGTGAGTCGGGCGGGTCTGGCTACACCTTC
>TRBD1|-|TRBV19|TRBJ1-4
CASSIGGTGREKLFF
TGTGCCAGTAGTATAGGAGGGACAGGTCGAGAAAAACTGTTTTTT
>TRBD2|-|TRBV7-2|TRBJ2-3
CASRVSGGAGDTQYF
TGTGCCAGCAGGGTTAGCGGGGGGGCGGGAGATACGCAGTATTTT
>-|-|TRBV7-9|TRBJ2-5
CASSSWGGPRETQYF
TGTGCCAGCAGTTCGTGGGGGGGCCCTCGAGAGACCCAGTACTTC
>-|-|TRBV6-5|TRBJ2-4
CASSLQGSGKNIQYF
TGTGCCAGCAGTTTACAGGGATCGGGCAAAAACATTCAGTACTTC
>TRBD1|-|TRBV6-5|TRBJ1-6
CASSLGQGSYNSPLHF
TGTGCCAGCAGTTTGGGACAGGGTTCCTATAATTCACCCCTCCACTTT
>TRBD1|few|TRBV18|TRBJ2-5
CASNRGQNQETQYF
TGTGCCAGCAACCGGGGACAGAACCAAGAGACCCAGTACTTC
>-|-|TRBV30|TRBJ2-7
CAWNGGYEQYF
TGTGCCTGGAACGGGGGCTACGAGCAGTACTTC
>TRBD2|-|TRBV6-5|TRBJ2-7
CASSRATSGYEQYF
TGTGCCAGCAGCCGAGCGACTAGCGGCTACGAGCAGTACTTC
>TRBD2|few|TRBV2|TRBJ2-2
CASSGGLAGPEAF
TGTGCCAGCAGTGGGGGACTAGCGGGCCCGGAAGCCTTT
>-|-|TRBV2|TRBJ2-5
CASSEARGRQETQYF
TGTGCCAGCAGTGAAGCGCGGGGCAGACAAGAGACCCAGTACTTC
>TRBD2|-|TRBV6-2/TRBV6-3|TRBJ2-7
CASSQGLDQYF
TGTGCCAGCAGCCAGGGACTAGATCAGTACTTC
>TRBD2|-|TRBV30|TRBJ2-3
CAWSVFRASGGADTQYF
TGTGCCTGGAGTGTATTTCGGGCTAGCGGGGGGGCAGATACGCAGTATTTT
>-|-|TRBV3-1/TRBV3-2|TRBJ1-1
CASSGRNRVGLGNTEAFF
TGTGCCAGCAGCGGACGAAACAGGGTTGGGTTAGGTAACACTGAAGCTTTCTTT
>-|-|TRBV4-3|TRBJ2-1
CASSPQGNTYNEQFF
TGCGCCAGCAGCCCACAGGGAAATACCTACAATGAGCAGTTCTTC
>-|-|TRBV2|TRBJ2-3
CASSETGFSSSTDTQYF
TGTGCCAGCAGTGAAACGGGGTTTTCCTCTAGCACAGATACGCAGTATTTT
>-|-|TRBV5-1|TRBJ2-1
CASRPESGSSYNEQFF
TGCGCCAGCAGACCGGAATCAGGGTCCTCCTACAATGAGCAGTTCTTC
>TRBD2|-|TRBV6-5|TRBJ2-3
CASTSGGAGDTQYF
TGTGCCAGCACCAGCGGGGGGGCCGGAGATACGCAGTATTTT
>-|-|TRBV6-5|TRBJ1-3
CASSYEGSGNTIYF
TGTGCCAGCAGTTACGAGGGTTCTGGAAACACCATATATTTT
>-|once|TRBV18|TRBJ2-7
CASSPRQENYEQYF
TGTGCCAGCTCACCAAGACAGGAGAACTACGAGCAGTACTTC
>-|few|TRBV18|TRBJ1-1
CASSPSQDTEAFF
TGTGCCAGCTCACCATCCCAGGACACTGAAGCTTTCTTT
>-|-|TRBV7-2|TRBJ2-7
CASSRDKSSYEQYF
TGTGCCAGCAGCCGGGACAAATCGAGCTACGAGCAGTACTTC
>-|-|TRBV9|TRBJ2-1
CASSVHSQNNEQFF
TGTGCCAGCAGCGTACACAGTCAGAACAATGAGCAGTTCTTC
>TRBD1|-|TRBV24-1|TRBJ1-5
CATRGQGANQPQHF
TGTGCCACCAGAGGACAGGGGGCGAATCAGCCCCAGCATTTT
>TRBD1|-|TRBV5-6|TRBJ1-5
CASSLSGTGRNNQPQHF
TGTGCCAGCAGCTTATCCGGGACAGGGCGGAACAATCAGCCCCAGCATTTT
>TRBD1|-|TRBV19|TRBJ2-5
CASSAVGTAKETQYF
TGTGCCTCCTCGGCGGTCGGGACAGCCAAAGAGACCCAGTACTTC
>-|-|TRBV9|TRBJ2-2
CASSNSTGPNTGELFF
TGTGCCAGCAGCAATTCGACAGGACCGAACACCGGGGAGCTGTTTTTT